This T cell receptor (beta chain) was sequenced during a study of blood T cell repertoires in COVID-19. The wider study: Specimens from acute and convalescent COVID-19 originated in the United States, Italy and Spain. Sources were T cells, B-cell-depleted T cells, or PBMCs; the material itself was cDNA or gDNA.

The CDR3 is made up of 15 amino acids. The junction had 12 bases not matched to a gene; V was cut back by 6 bases and J by 6 bases. Looked up from germline, CDR1 is LNHDA and CDR2 is SQIVND (reference sequence). The protocol was immunoSEQ multiplex PCR, while the TCRdb copy is restricted to in-frame clones and leaves out a portion. The sample yields more than 200,000 clones, 81% seen once. This chain joins TRBV19 and TRBJ2-3; 7 nucleotides line up with TRBD2. The specimen sequenced was peripheral blood. This TCR was sampled from a woman of 80 years or more with acute or convalescent COVID-19. This CDR3 is CASSTAGPPSDTQYF. The CDR3 bases are TGTGCCAGTAGCACAGCGGGGCCCCCCTCGGATACGCAGTATTTT.